The next 9 T cell receptor beta chains were all read from a single sample in a study of OX40 agonist ivuxolimab in advanced cancers. Libraries were prepared through the immunoSEQ multiplex PCR assay. TCRdb limited this immuneACCESS table to in-frame rearrangements with V and J called. A share of clones is missing; checked studies link under half to unresolved V genes, and the rest is unexplained. In this sample the table shows tens of thousands of clones, roughly four fifths of which occur a single time. 0.7% of the sample is taken by the ten largest. The input for sequencing was CD4+ or CD8+ T cells sorted from blood, taken in a trial of the OX40 agonist ivuxolimab. The receptors come from an adult with an advanced solid tumor such as melanoma, head and neck, liver or kidney cancer.

The chain joins TRBV18 to TRBJ2-7, with D perhaps TRBD1 or TRBD2 (6 bases each). The CDR3 is 18 residues long. The V gene's germline CDR1 is KGHSH and CDR2 LQKENI. V was clipped by 3 bases and J by 3 bases, with 24 bases between them. CDR3: CASSPFPSTGRAGYEQYF. Here the CDR3 DNA reads TGTGCCAGCTCACCCTTCCCTTCTACAGGGCGAGCGGGCTACGAGCAGTACTTC.

The chain carries TRBV7-8 and TRBJ2-7; D call uncertain. The germline V gene encodes CDR1 SGHVS and CDR2 FQNEAQ. Trimming removed 3 bases at V and 3 bases at J, with 3 bases between. The CDR3 is 11 residues long. The chain's CDR3 is CASSLVYEQYF. CDR3 bases: TGTGCCAGCAGCTTGGTCTACGAGCAGTACTTC.

The chain uses TRBV10-3 and TRBJ2-3; 8 nucleotides align to TRBD2. The CDR3 loop spans 14 amino acids. In germline, CDR1 is ENHRY, CDR2 SYGVKD. The trim removed 7 bases at V and 2 bases at J, leaving 5 bases unmatched. The DNA of the CDR3 is TGTGCCATCACAGATAGCGGGATCACAGATACGCAGTATTTT. It translates to CAITDSGITDTQYF.

V usage is TRBV13 and J usage is TRBJ1-1; TRBD1 is a possible D gene (5 bases). CDR1 PRHDT and CDR2 FYEKMQ come from the germline V gene (reference sequence). This CDR3 region has 14 residues. Trimming removed 5 bases from V and 5 bases from J, with 15 bases in between. Here the CDR3 DNA reads TGTGCCAGCAGCCCGGGACGCCCGGATACTGAAGCTTTCTTT. Amino acids: CASSPGRPDTEAFF.

V usage is TRBV30 and J usage is TRBJ1-1; D remains ambiguous. This CDR3 comprises 14 residues. The V and J ends lost 5 bases and 6 bases respectively, with 19 bases between them. Germline lookup yields CDR1 GTSNPN and CDR2 SVGIG (reference sequence). In DNA form, the CDR3 reads TGTGCCTGGGCTCTGGGAGGGCTGGTCGCTGAAGCTTTCTTT. It yields the protein CAWALGGLVAEAFF.

The chain uses TRBV7-9 and TRBJ2-3; D is ambiguous. Germline assignment: CDR1 SEHNR and CDR2 FQNEAQ (reference sequence). The V end lost 5 bases, the J end lost 14 bases, and 14 bases lay between the germline ends. This CDR3 has 11 amino acids. CDR3 DNA: TGTGCCAGCAGCCTGGAGCAGGTGCGGTATTTT. This encodes CASSLEQVRYF.

The V and J genes are TRBV18 and TRBJ2-7; a possible D gene is TRBD2 (5 bases). Germline lookup yields CDR1 KGHSH and CDR2 LQKENI. The V end lost 2 bases, the J end lost 2 bases, and 10 bases lay between the germline ends. The CDR3 runs 14 residues. The CDR3 here is CASSPVELAYEQYF. The CDR3 nucleotides are TGTGCCAGCTCACCAGTAGAACTAGCCTACGAGCAGTACTTC.

V is TRBV5-8 and J is TRBJ1-3; D unresolved. The CDR3 spans 13 residues. CDR1 is SGHTS, CDR2 YDEGEE, per germline. Deletions cut 2 bases from V and 6 bases from J, with 9 bases between. Here the CDR3 reads CASSFYTLNTIYF. CDR3 coding DNA: TGTGCCAGCAGCTTTTACACCCTAAACACCATATATTTT.

The rearrangement links TRBV11-3 to TRBJ2-3; 13 nucleotides align to TRBD2. The CDR3 is made up of 19 amino acids. Looked up from germline, CDR1 is SGHNT and CDR2 is YENEEA. V shed 1 base, J shed 2 bases, and the junction held 9 bases outside the gene matches. The CDR3 loop reads CASSLGRTSGSPPTDTQYF. Here the CDR3 DNA reads TGTGCCAGCAGCTTAGGTCGGACTAGCGGGAGTCCCCCCACAGATACGCAGTATTTT.